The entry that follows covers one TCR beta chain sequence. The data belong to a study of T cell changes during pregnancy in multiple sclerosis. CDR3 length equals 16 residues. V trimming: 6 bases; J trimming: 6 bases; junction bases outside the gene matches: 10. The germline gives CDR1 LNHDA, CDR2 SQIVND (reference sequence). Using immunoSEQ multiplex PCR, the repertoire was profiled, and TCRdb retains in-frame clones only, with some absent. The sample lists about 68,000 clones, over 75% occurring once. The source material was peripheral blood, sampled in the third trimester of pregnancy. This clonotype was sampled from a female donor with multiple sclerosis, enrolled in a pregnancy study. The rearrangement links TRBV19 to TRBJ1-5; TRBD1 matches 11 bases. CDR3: CASRITGTGGGQPQHF. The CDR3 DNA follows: TGTGCCAGTAGGATCACTGGGACAGGGGGTGGTCAGCCCCAGCATTTT.